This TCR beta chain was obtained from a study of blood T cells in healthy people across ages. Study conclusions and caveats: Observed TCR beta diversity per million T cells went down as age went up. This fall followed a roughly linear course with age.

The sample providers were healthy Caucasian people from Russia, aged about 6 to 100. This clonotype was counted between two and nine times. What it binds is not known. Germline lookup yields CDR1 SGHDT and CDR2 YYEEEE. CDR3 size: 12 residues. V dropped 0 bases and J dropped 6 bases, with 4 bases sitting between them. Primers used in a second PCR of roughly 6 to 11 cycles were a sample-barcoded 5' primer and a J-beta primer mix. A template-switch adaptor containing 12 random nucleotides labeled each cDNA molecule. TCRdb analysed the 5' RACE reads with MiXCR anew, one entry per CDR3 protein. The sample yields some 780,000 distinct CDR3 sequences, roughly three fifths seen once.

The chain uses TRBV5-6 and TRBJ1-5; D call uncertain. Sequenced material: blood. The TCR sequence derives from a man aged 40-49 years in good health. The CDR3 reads CASSLDSQPQHF. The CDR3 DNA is TGTGCCAGCAGCTTGGATAGTCAGCCCCAGCATTTT. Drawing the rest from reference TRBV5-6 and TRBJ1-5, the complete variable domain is DAGVTQSPTHLIKTRGQQVTLRCSPKSGHDTVSWYQQALGQGPQFIFQYYEEEERQRGNFPDRFSGHQFPNYSSELNVNALLLGDSALYLCASSLDSQPQHFGDGTRLSIL.